This TCR beta chain was profiled in a study of CD8 T cells in ankylosing spondylitis. CDR3 length: 14 amino acids. Germline V gives CDR1 SGHDT, CDR2 YYEEEE. V lost 4 bases, J lost 0 bases, and 7 bases lay in between. Only a few counts were recorded for this clonotype. What it binds is not known. Study-wide findings and caveats: Matched synovial fluid from ankylosing spondylitis patients was reported to be enriched for disease-linked clones. A TCR beta motif of about 8 highly homologous variants seemed to mark ankylosing spondylitis blood. Relatively scarce in peripheral blood, disease-linked clones were CD8+. Earlier studies detected some motif variants in reactive arthritis synovial fluid and blood.

Using quantitative 5'-RACE with molecular barcodes, the authors made TCR beta libraries. Each CDR3 protein gets one entry after TCRdb re-called the 5' RACE reads with MiXCR. The data contain hundreds of thousands of distinct CDR3 sequences, over 15% of them singletons. Sequencing input: blood, either unsorted or a sorted T cell fraction (not recorded which). The sequence was collected from a male donor with ankylosing spondylitis. The chain has TRBV5-6 and TRBJ1-4; no clear D gene. The CDR3 loop is CASSQTPTNEKLFF. The CDR3 DNA reads TGTGCCAGCAGCCAGACCCCAACTAATGAAAAACTGTTTTTT.